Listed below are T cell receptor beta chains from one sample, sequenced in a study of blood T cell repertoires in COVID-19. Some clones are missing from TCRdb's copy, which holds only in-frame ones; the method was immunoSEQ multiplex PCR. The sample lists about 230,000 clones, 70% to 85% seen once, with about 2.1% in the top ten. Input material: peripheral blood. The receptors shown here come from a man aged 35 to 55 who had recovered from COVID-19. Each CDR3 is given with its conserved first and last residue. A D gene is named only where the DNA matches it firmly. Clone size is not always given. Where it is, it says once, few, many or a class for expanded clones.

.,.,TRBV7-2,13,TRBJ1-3,CASSLDRENTIYF,TGTGCCAGCAGCTTAGACAGGGAAAACACCATATATTTT
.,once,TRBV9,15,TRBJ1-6,CASSPLGVGNSPLHF,TGTGCCAGCAGCCCACTCGGGGTGGGTAATTCACCCCTCCACTTT
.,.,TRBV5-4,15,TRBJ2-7,CASSLDLSVLYEQYF,TGTGCCAGCAGCTTGGACCTCTCGGTACTCTACGAGCAGTACTTC
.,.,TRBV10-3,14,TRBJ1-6,CAISVETEATPLHF,TGTGCCATCAGTGTGGAGACAGAAGCCACACCCCTCCACTTT
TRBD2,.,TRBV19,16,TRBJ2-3,CASSIPGLAGRDTQYF,TGTGCCAGTAGTATTCCCGGACTAGCGGGGCGGGATACGCAGTATTTT
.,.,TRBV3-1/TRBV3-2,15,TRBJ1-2,CASSGRVSNNYGYTF,TGTGCCAGCAGCGGCCGGGTTTCCAACAACTATGGCTACACCTTC
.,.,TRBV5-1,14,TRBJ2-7,CASSLVPGAYEQYF,TGCGCCAGCAGCTTGGTTCCGGGAGCCTACGAGCAGTACTTC
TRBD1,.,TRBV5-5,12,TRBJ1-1,CASTGQDTEAFF,TGTGCCAGCACGGGACAGGACACTGAAGCTTTCTTT
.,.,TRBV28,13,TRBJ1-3,CASSLMGGNTIYF,TGTGCCAGCAGTTTAATGGGCGGAAACACCATATATTTT
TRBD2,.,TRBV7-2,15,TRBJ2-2,CASSPASGRYGELFF,TGTGCCAGCAGCCCGGCTAGCGGGAGGTACGGGGAGCTGTTTTTT
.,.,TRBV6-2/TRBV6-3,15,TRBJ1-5,CASSYSSEGNQPQHF,TGTGCCAGCAGTTACTCGTCCGAGGGCAATCAGCCCCAGCATTTT